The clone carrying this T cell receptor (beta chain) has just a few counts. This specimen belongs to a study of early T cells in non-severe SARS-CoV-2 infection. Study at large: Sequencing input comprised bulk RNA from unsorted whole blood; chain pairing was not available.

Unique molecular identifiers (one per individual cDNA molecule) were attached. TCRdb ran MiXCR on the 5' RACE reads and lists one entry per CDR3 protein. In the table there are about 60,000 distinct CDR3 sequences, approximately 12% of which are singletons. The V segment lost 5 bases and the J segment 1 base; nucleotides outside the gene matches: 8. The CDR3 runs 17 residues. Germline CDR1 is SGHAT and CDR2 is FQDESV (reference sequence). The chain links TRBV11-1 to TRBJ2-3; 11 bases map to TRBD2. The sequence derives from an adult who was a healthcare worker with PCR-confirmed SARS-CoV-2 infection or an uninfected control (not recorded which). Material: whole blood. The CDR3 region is CASSRLAGRGGTDTQYF. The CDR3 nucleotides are TGTGCCAGCAGCCGACTAGCGGGACGAGGCGGCACAGATACGCAGTATTTT.